What follows are 27 T cell receptor beta chains derived from one specimen sequenced in a study of glioma-infiltrating T cells after dendritic cell vaccination (dated by TCRdb to the mid-2010s). Libraries were made using the immunoSEQ multiplex PCR assay. TCRdb provides this immuneACCESS table in a form limited to in-frame rearrangements. Some clones are lacking; in checked studies, under half of them reflect an unresolved V gene, and why the rest are absent is not known. The sample records fewer than 100,000 clones, around 86% of which are singletons. The top ten hold approximately 14% of the sample. The sequencing here drew on blood, taken before dendritic cell vaccination. The receptors come from a human donor with glioblastoma.

This clone has just one count. The chain employs TRBV11-3 and TRBJ2-7; D is perhaps TRBD2 (5 bases). The germline V gene encodes CDR1 SGHNT and CDR2 YENEEA. V lost 3 bases, J lost 0 bases, and 12 bases lay in between. This CDR3 has 15 residues. CDR3 protein: CASSFRAGASYEQYF. CDR3 DNA sequence: TGTGCCAGCAGCTTTCGTGCGGGCGCCTCCTACGAGCAGTACTTC.

The chain recombines TRBV11-3 with TRBJ2-7; 10 positions match TRBD2. The CDR3 runs to 15 residues. Germline CDR1 SGHNT, CDR2 YENEEA. J was trimmed by 4 bases and V by 4 bases; bases with no gene match: 7. CDR3 sequence reads: CASSSSSGGKYEQYF. CDR3 sequence (DNA): TGTGCCAGCAGCTCGTCTAGCGGGGGCAAGTACGAGCAGTACTTC.

This clone occurred once. The genes are TRBV7-2 and TRBJ2-7; D gene unclear. This CDR3 region has 13 residues. Germline V gene lookup returns CDR1 SGHTA and CDR2 FQGNSA. Trimming removed 1 base at V and 2 bases at J, with 6 bases between. Here the CDR3 reads CASSLVATYEQYF. As DNA, the CDR3 is TGTGCCAGCAGCTTAGTAGCCACCTACGAGCAGTACTTC.

The chain recombines TRBV19 with TRBJ1-5, with 8 positions matching TRBD1. V lost 5 bases, J lost 4 bases, and 1 base stayed unmatched. The CDR3 sequence is 13 residues long. Germline V gene sequence: CDR1 LNHDA, CDR2 SQIVND (reference sequence). CDR3 in DNA: TGTGCCAGTAGTTGGACAGGGAATCAGCCCCAGCATTTT. Translated, it gives CASSWTGNQPQHF.

The V and J genes are TRBV28 and TRBJ2-3; D possibly corresponds to TRBD2 (5 bases). Trimming removed 3 bases from V and 1 base from J, with 14 bases in between. Germline V gene data show CDR1 as MDHEN and CDR2 as SYDVKM. This CDR3 contains 16 residues. DNA for the CDR3: TGTGCCAGCAGTTTTGCCCCGCGGGTTGGCACAGATACGCAGTATTTT. Its protein product is CASSFAPRVGTDTQYF. Complete variable domain (other parts from reference TRBV28 and TRBJ2-3): DVKVTQSSRYLVKRTGEKVFLECVQDMDHENMFWYRQDPGLGLRLIYFSYDVKMKEKGDIPEGYSVSREKKERFSLILESASTNQTSMYLCASSFAPRVGTDTQYFGPGTRLTVL.

The rearrangement uses TRBV5-4 and TRBJ1-2; 7 positions match TRBD1. Germline V gene sequence: CDR1 SGHNT, CDR2 YYREEE (reference sequence). The CDR3 is 15 amino acids. Unmatched junction bases numbered 4, after V lost 0 bases and J lost 2 bases. As DNA, the CDR3 is TGTGCCAGCAGCTTGGGGGCAGGGGGGAACTATGGCTACACCTTC. Its protein is CASSLGAGGNYGYTF. Combining the CDR3 with reference TRBV5-4 and TRBJ1-2 gives the whole variable domain ETGVTQSPTHLIKTRGQQVTLRCSSQSGHNTVSWYQQALGQGPQFIFQYYREEENGRGNFPPRFSGLQFPNYSSELNVNALELDDSALYLCASSLGAGGNYGYTFGSGTRLTVV.

The chain has TRBV7-2 and TRBJ1-1; TRBD1 matches 8 bases. Germline CDR1 reads SGHTA; CDR2 reads FQGNSA. CDR3 length equals 15 residues. Trimming cost V 2 bases and J 5 bases; bases outside gene matches: 7. The CDR3 reads CASSLRTGRRTEAFF. The CDR3 region has the DNA TGTGCCAGCAGCTTAAGGACAGGGCGTAGGACTGAAGCTTTCTTT. Combining the CDR3 with reference TRBV7-2 and TRBJ1-1 gives the whole variable domain GAGVSQSPSNKVTEKGKDVELRCDPISGHTALYWYRQSLGQGLEFLIYFQGNSAPDKSGLPSDRFSAERTGGSVSTLTIQRTQQEDSAVYLCASSLRTGRRTEAFFGQGTRLTVV.

This sequence joins TRBV5-1 and TRBJ2-7; 12 bases map to TRBD1. CDR1 is SGHRS and CDR2 is YFSETQ in the germline V gene. Unmatched junction bases numbered 13, after V lost 4 bases and J lost 5 bases. The CDR3 has 17 amino acids. CDR3 residues: CASSVTGTGGLRNEQYF. The DNA for the CDR3 is TGCGCCAGCAGCGTAACAGGGACAGGGGGCCTAAGGAACGAGCAGTACTTC.

The J gene is TRBJ2-1, the V gene TRBV2; D is ambiguous. Germline V CDR1 and CDR2: SNHLY, FYNNEI. This CDR3 comprises 14 residues. Trimming shortened V by 7 bases and J by 12 bases, and 22 bases separated the two germline ends. CDR3 sequence: CASKVAYTTLGQFF. The CDR3 coding sequence is TGTGCCAGCAAGGTAGCTTACACGACCCTGGGGCAGTTCTTC.

This clone showed up just once. This chain connects TRBV5-1 to TRBJ2-5, with 8 positions matching TRBD1. The V gene's germline CDR1 is SGHRS and CDR2 YFSETQ. This CDR3 region has 15 residues. J gave up 5 bases and V 4 bases, and 10 bases lay outside the gene matches. In DNA, the CDR3 is TGCGCCAGCAGCCCAGGGGACAGGAAAGCGGAGACCCAGTACTTC. It yields the protein CASSPGDRKAETQYF.

The sample holds one count of this clone. The chain is built from TRBV13 and TRBJ2-2; D remains ambiguous. The CDR3 contains 16 residues. Per the germline V gene, CDR1 is PRHDT and CDR2 is FYEKMQ (reference sequence). V was pared by 0 bases and J by 8 bases, with 16 bases between. The CDR3 DNA sequence: TGTGCCAGCAGCTTAGGCGTGCGGTCTCCCGGGGGGGAGCTGTTTTTT. It yields the protein CASSLGVRSPGGELFF.

The chain combines TRBV5-1 with TRBJ2-2; tentative D call: TRBD1 (5 bases). CDR1 and CDR2 (germline): SGHRS, YFSETQ. CDR3 length equals 15 residues. V was trimmed by 0 bases and J by 8 bases, leaving 14 bases between them. In DNA form, the CDR3 reads TGCGCCAGCAGCTTGGGAGACAGATTCTTTGGGGAGCTGTTTTTT. It is translated as CASSLGDRFFGELFF. Looking up the rest from reference TRBV5-1 and TRBJ2-2 gives the full variable domain: KAGVTQTPRYLIKTRGQQVTLSCSPISGHRSVSWYQQTPGQGLQFLFEYFSETQRNKGNFPGRFSGRQFSNSRSEMNVSTLELGDSALYLCASSLGDRFFGELFFGEGSRLTVL.

The rearrangement uses TRBV2 and TRBJ1-5, with D perhaps TRBD1 (6 bases). Trimming took off 7 bases at V and 1 base at J, with 20 bases between the two ends. Germline-derived CDR1 and CDR2 are SNHLY and FYNNEI. The CDR3 is made up of 17 amino acids. The CDR3 loop reads CASTNRDTRKSNQPQHF. CDR3 in DNA: TGTGCCAGCACCAACCGGGACACCCGAAAGAGCAATCAGCCCCAGCATTTT.

This CDR3 reads CAWSSRGRRTEAFF. CDR3 DNA sequence: TGTGCCTGGAGTTCCCGAGGAAGAAGGACTGAAGCTTTCTTT. The chain has TRBV30 and TRBJ1-1, with D uncertain. Trimming took off 2 bases at V and 5 bases at J, with 15 bases between the two ends. Germline V gives CDR1 GTSNPN, CDR2 SVGIG (reference sequence). CDR3 length: 14 amino acids.

This clone occurred a few times. The genes are TRBV7-9 and TRBJ1-2; 7 bases are a match to TRBD1. The CDR3 covers 15 residues. Per the germline V gene, CDR1 is SEHNR and CDR2 is FQNEAQ (reference sequence). The J segment lost 6 bases and the V segment lost 1 base, leaving 8 bases of the junction unmatched. DNA for the CDR3: TGTGCCAGCAGCTTAGTAGGTCAGGGGGTGCATGGCTACACCTTC. This gives the protein CASSLVGQGVHGYTF.

The rearrangement joins TRBV7-8 to TRBJ1-4; a possible D gene is TRBD1 (5 bases). V was shortened by 0 bases and J by 0 bases, with 23 bases between the two germline ends. From germline, CDR1 is SGHVS and CDR2 FQNEAQ. The CDR3 runs to 21 residues. The CDR3 region has the DNA TGTGCCAGCAGCTTAGCGGTCAGGACAACTGCCCTCCCCGCAACTAATGAAAAACTGTTTTTT. Protein: CASSLAVRTTALPATNEKLFF.

The rearrangement links TRBV9 to TRBJ2-3; 8 bases agree with TRBD2. Trimming at V came to 2 bases and at J to 0 bases, leaving 11 bases not matched to a gene. There are 18 residues in the CDR3. Per germline, CDR1 SGDLS and CDR2 YYNGEE. CDR3 amino acids: CASSVPGGGRTSTDTQYF. The CDR3, as DNA: TGTGCCAGCAGCGTCCCCGGGGGGGGGAGGACGAGCACAGATACGCAGTATTTT.

The rearrangement links TRBV6-1 to TRBJ1-3, with unresolved D. V was clipped by 1 base and J by 8 bases, with 15 bases between them. Germline V gene data show CDR1 as MNHNS and CDR2 as SASEGT. This CDR3 has 15 amino acids. The CDR3 protein is CASSEEVAGGHTIYF. CDR3 nucleotides: TGTGCCAGCAGTGAAGAAGTGGCCGGTGGGCACACCATATATTTT.

The rearrangement joins TRBV20-1 to TRBJ2-3; 8 bases map to TRBD2. The V and J ends lost 6 bases and 9 bases, in that order; junction bases with no gene match: 5. The germline V gene has CDR1 DFQATT and CDR2 SNEGSKA (reference sequence). The CDR3 consists of 11 residues. CDR3 amino acids: CSASGGPTQYF. CDR3 in DNA: TGCAGTGCCAGCGGGGGACCGACGCAGTATTTT.

The CDR3 spells CASSPRGIEKLFF. In nucleotides, the CDR3 is TGTGCCAGCTCACCCAGGGGGATTGAAAAACTGTTTTTT. The chain uses TRBV18 and TRBJ1-4; 7 nucleotides match TRBD1. Trimming removed 3 bases from V and 7 bases from J; junction bases left unmatched: 2. This CDR3 has 13 residues. Germline V gives CDR1 KGHSH, CDR2 LQKENI.

This clone was counted once. This sequence joins TRBV19 and TRBJ2-7, with 7 bases lining up with TRBD2. The germline V gene has CDR1 LNHDA and CDR2 SQIVND (reference sequence). V gave up 3 bases and J gave up 5 bases; unmatched junction bases: 4. The CDR3 has 13 amino acids. For the CDR3, the DNA is TGTGCCAGTAGTATGACCAGCGGGAACGAGCAGTACTTC. Its protein is CASSMTSGNEQYF.

The chain couples TRBV19 to TRBJ2-1; unclear D gene. The length of the CDR3 is 15 residues. Germline CDR1 reads LNHDA; CDR2 reads SQIVND (reference sequence). V lost 1 base and J 0 bases, leaving 7 bases between the germline ends. The CDR3 DNA is TGTGCCAGTAGTATAGCTAGGAGCTCCTACAATGAGCAGTTCTTC. This translates into CASSIARSSYNEQFF.

CDR3 protein: CASSLVTVNSPLHF. The CDR3 region has the DNA TGTGCCAGCAGCTTAGTTACGGTGAATTCACCCCTCCACTTT. The V and J genes are TRBV7-9 and TRBJ1-6; D unresolved. Germline CDR1 and CDR2: SEHNR and FQNEAQ (reference sequence). The CDR3 totals 14 residues. V lost 1 base and J lost 7, with 8 bases in between.

This clone was picked up one time. This chain uses TRBV7-6 with TRBJ2-3; the D gene is possibly TRBD1 (6 bases). CDR3 length equals 17 residues. The V gene lost 7 bases and the J gene lost 0 bases, with 20 bases spanning the gap. Germline CDR1 reads SGHVS; CDR2 reads FNYEAQ. The CDR3 is CASTKRAGTPSTDTQYF. Written as DNA, the CDR3 is TGTGCCAGCACCAAGAGGGCCGGGACACCTAGCACAGATACGCAGTATTTT.

V usage is TRBV5-1 and J usage is TRBJ1-2; tentatively, D is TRBD1 (5 bases). Germline V gene data show CDR1 as SGHRS and CDR2 as YFSETQ. V lost 5 bases and J 4 bases, leaving 12 bases between the germline ends. This CDR3 contains 13 residues. The chain's CDR3 is CASRSGSVYGYTF. The CDR3 DNA is TGCGCCAGCAGGTCAGGGTCGGTCTATGGCTACACCTTC.

This chain uses TRBV9 with TRBJ1-1; no reliable D call. V was pared by 0 bases and J by 5 bases, with 11 bases between. The CDR3 totals 14 residues. From germline, CDR1 is SGDLS and CDR2 YYNGEE. The chain's CDR3 is CASSVVARFTEAFF. In DNA, the CDR3 is TGTGCCAGCAGCGTAGTGGCGCGGTTTACTGAAGCTTTCTTT.

In its sample, this clone was seen a few times. The chain employs TRBV7-8 and TRBJ1-1; D unclear. The V end lost 5 bases, the J end lost 4 bases, and 17 bases lay between the germline ends. Germline V CDR1 and CDR2: SGHVS, FQNEAQ. The CDR3 loop spans 15 amino acids. In DNA form, the CDR3 reads TGTGCCAGCAGCCAACTTTTTGGGCAGGCCACTGAAGCTTTCTTT. Encoded protein: CASSQLFGQATEAFF.